This TCR beta chain was recovered during a study of blood T cells in healthy people across ages (dated by TCRdb to 2015 to 2017). General notes on the study: Template switching captured roughly one uniquely barcoded TCR beta cDNA molecule per two T cells in model experiments. To avoid experimental bias, donors of different ages were randomly spread across the sequencing lanes. Using deep sequencing normalized with unique cDNA molecular identifiers, the study measured how TCR beta repertoire diversity changes with age. The study analyzed two additional independent replicas of 1 million unique cDNA reads from the same blood draw for two donors, one aged 18 to 30 and one aged 80 or older. Donors were grouped into four age groups: young (average 16 years), middle-aged (approximately 41), aged (around 56) and long-lived (82). The investigation overall reported the following: Conclusive comparison of naive and antigen-experienced compartments was prevented by the profiling of bulk unsorted PBMCs. Total diversity estimates from one million sequenced T cells were considered lower bounds and underestimates. Observed TCR beta diversity per million T cells fell roughly linearly with age, and a significant reduction was already apparent by age around 40. Because the CMV infection status of the donors was unknown, age-related changes in expanded clonotypes may potentially have been confounded. Compared with the aged group, the long-lived group had more naive CD4+ T cells, fewer expanded clones and increased TCR diversity, suggesting age selection. Observed TCR beta diversity correlated strongly with the percentage of naive T cells measured by flow cytometry.

The roughly 39 donors, aged roughly 6 to 95 years, were systemically healthy Caucasian individuals from Russia. Roughly 10 milliliters of peripheral blood were collected from each donor into EDTA-treated Vacutainer tubes. Ficoll-Paque density-gradient centrifugation was used to isolate PBMCs, with at least 6 million per sample. Total RNA, at least 6 micrograms per sample, was extracted from PBMCs with Trizol reagent. Naive CD45RAhigh/CD27high T cell percentages were measured by flow cytometry on a PBMC aliquot from every donor. CDR1 and CDR2 were assigned from the germline V gene as MGHRA and YSYEKL. The CDR3 has 14 amino acids, counting the end cysteine and phenylalanine. CDR3 DNA is the only sequence kept; it has 42 bases, read in frame from the first base. Notes on this clonotype: It has no known antigen specificity. Base qualities were left out, and no much larger clone turns up one base away.

Library preparation was by 5' RACE. The sequencing machine was an Illumina HiSeq 2500. The second PCR ran for about 6 to 11 cycles and used a J-beta primer mix along with a sample-barcoded 5' primer. A unique molecular identifier was introduced onto each TCR beta cDNA molecule by a template-switch 5' adaptor carrying 12 random nucleotides. Each sample yielded at least 2.5 million CDR3-containing paired-end reads. First-strand cDNA was synthesized from all RNA with the Mint cDNA synthesis kit, primed by a TRBC-specific oligonucleotide. All cDNA was treated with uracil-DNA glycosylase and then went through a first 18-cycle PCR with the universal primers M1SS and BC2_uni_R. Concerning the study's data processing: For normalization, 1 million high-quality reads were randomly selected from each sample, with every read carrying a distinct molecular identifier. Reads with shared molecular identifiers were discarded instead of being binned into consensus sequences. CDR3 identification, clonotype clustering and error correction used MiTCR with a Q25 quality threshold and the strictest error-elimination algorithm. A nonparametric unseen species model with Euler transformation was used to estimate lower-bound total TCR beta diversity. In TCRdb, the public reads were trimmed at Q25 with fastp and aligned with MiXCR, with productive beta chains retained. Each record represents a unique CDR3 protein, reported with the most common genes and DNA among its rows. The V and J calls here are based on TCRdb, not the publication. Across this sample there are under 950,000 distinct CDR3 sequences, with 22% seen only once. The ten largest account for under 25% of the sample.

This receptor was taken from a man between 65 and 79 years old in good health. Specimen: blood. The rearrangement combines TRBV4-1 with TRBJ2-5, with the D segment identity uncertain. Gene TRBJ2-7 matches the end of the DNA better, so the J call may be wrong. The bases read TGCGCCAGCAGCCAACGGACCGATGCCTACGAGCAGTACTTC. Its translation is CASSQRTDAYEQYF.